This TCR beta chain was retrieved from a study of Graves' ophthalmopathy and Graves' hyperthyroidism (dated by TCRdb to the late 2010s). In the study overall: Peripheral blood was collected at initial diagnosis, prior to any treatment. To tell Graves' ophthalmopathy apart from Graves' hyperthyroidism, and to predict which patients would progress to ophthalmopathy, the study relied on TCR beta repertoire signatures. In total, 135 blood samples were TCR-sequenced: 40 to 45 ophthalmopathy, some 75 hyperthyroidism and roughly 17 hyperthyroidism-to-ophthalmopathy patients. To explore V-J signatures that distinguish ophthalmopathy from hyperthyroidism, a discovery set of 100 patients was enrolled, made up of over 40 with ophthalmopathy and some 56 with stable hyperthyroidism. The independent validation cohort included 18 to 20 hyperthyroidism patients plus 17 patients who later progressed from hyperthyroidism to ophthalmopathy. In 6 or 7 hyperthyroidism patients, T-cell repertoires of thyroid tissue and blood were compared. Once sampling was done, hyperthyroidism patients were given methimazole at a starting dose of 30 mg daily, while ophthalmopathy patients were given high-dose intravenous methylprednisolone.

A remark on this clonotype: The clone's antigen remains unknown. No per-base quality is available; no much larger clone lies one base away.

Broad study findings and their caveats: Most expanded thyroid clonotypes with frequency above 0.001 were also detected in blood, suggesting blood repertoires may reflect the thyroid immune response. In cross-validation, the 13-signature model distinguished ophthalmopathy from stable hyperthyroidism with 85% to 90% sensitivity and roughly 81% specificity, and in the test set the corresponding values were about 80% and 75%. Sample size was not predetermined statistically, and investigators were not blinded to group allocation. In validation, the model predicted ophthalmopathy progression with more than 55% sensitivity and around 72% specificity; more than ten predicted patients were CT-confirmed with GO in a median of about 7.1 months.

The ophthalmopathy patients had moderately to severely active disease, with a Clinical Activity Score of 3 or higher, a NOSPECS grade of 4 or higher, and a disease duration of less than 3 months. Patients with other autoimmune diseases, uncontrolled infections, pregnancy or lactation were excluded. Clinical symptoms, serum thyroxine, TRAb, thyroid ultrasound and orbital computed tomography formed the basis of the diagnosis. Using Ficoll-Paque density gradient centrifugation, PBMCs were isolated from about 9.4 ml of fresh peripheral blood. Total RNA was extracted with Trizol reagent and quality-checked on an Agilent 2100 Bioanalyzer. TCR beta CDR3 regions were amplified from RNA transcripts for repertoire sequencing. A first-round RT-PCR used HTBI primers with the Qiagen OneStep RT-PCR kit, followed by a second-round multiplex PCR, size selection and purification. Libraries were sequenced paired-end with 100 bp reads on an Illumina HiSeq2000. Per the original workflow: SOAPnuke was used to process the reads, throwing out any read that had adapters, had uncalled bases, had a mean Phred below 15, or lacked an exact constant-primer or identifier match. High-quality paired reads were merged with COPE v1.2.5. Clonotypes were defined as unique nucleotide sequences and were aligned to IMGT TRB V, D and J references using MiTCR v1.1. The analysis was limited to V-J combinations with a frequency above 0.0001, which together covered 99.2% of repertoires. A TCR clonal expansion and chaos score per V-J combination was defined as the ratio of F50 clonal expansion to chaos observed in the TCRdist matrix. Welch's t-statistics and random forest were used to narrow the features down to more than 10 V-J combinations, which were then fed into a naive Bayes classifier. The Morisita-Horn index was used to measure how similar the thyroid and blood repertoires were. The public reads were run again by TCRdb, first through fastp at Q25 and then through MiXCR, and only productive beta chains were kept. Merged by CDR3 protein, the rows form single entries marked with the most common genes and DNA. TCRdb, not the authors, supplied the V and J calls. The sample profile shows over 650,000 distinct CDR3 sequences; over 40% of them were found once. More than 2.5% of the sample is in the top ten clones.

From a lookup of the germline V gene (reference sequence), CDR1 and CDR2 are DFQATT and SNEGSKA. From cysteine to phenylalanine, the CDR3 is 11 amino acids long. Only the CDR3 DNA stays, 33 bases, in frame from base 1. What was sequenced was peripheral blood. The chain is encoded by TRBV20-1 joined to TRBJ2-7; the D gene remains uncertain. The DNA matches TRBJ2-1 better at its end, which makes the J call doubtful. This TCR came from an adult man with Graves' ophthalmopathy. CDR3 reads: CSANRLREQFF. The DNA sequence reads TGCAGTGCTAACAGACTCCGTGAGCAGTTCTTC.